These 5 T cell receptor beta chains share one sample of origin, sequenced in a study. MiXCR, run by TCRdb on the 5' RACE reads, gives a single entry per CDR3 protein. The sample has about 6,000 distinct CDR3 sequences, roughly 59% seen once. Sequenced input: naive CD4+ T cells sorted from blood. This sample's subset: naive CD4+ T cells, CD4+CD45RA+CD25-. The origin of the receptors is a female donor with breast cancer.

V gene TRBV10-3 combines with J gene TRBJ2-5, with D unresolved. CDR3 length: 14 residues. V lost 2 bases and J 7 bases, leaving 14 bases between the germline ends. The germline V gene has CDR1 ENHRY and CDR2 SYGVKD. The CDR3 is CAISETAKLRTQYF. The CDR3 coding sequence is TGTGCCATCAGTGAGACGGCCAAACTGCGGACCCAGTACTTC.

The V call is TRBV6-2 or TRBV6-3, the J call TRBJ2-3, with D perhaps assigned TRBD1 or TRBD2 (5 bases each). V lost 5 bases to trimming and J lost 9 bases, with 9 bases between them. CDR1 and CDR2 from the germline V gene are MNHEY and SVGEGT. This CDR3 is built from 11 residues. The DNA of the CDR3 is TGTGCCAGCAGTGAGGGGCGGACGCAGTATTTT. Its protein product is CASSEGRTQYF.

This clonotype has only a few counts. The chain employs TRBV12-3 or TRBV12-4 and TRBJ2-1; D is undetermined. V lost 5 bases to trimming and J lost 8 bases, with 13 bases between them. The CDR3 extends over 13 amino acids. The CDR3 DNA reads TGTGCCAGCAGTCTCCTGCGGAGCGATGAGCAGTTCTTC. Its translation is CASSLLRSDEQFF.

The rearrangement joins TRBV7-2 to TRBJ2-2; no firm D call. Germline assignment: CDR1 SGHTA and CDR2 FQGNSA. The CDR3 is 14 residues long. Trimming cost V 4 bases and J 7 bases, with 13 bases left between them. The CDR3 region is CASSSPRINGELFF. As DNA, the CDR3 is TGTGCCAGCAGCTCCCCCCGGATTAACGGGGAGCTGTTTTTT.

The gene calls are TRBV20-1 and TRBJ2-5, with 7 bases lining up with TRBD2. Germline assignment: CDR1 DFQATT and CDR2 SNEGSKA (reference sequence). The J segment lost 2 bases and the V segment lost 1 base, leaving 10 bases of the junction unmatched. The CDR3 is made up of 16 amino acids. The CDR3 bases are TGCAGTGCTAGAGGTTGGAGGGGAGGGAGGCAAGAGACCCAGTACTTC. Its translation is CSARGWRGGRQETQYF.